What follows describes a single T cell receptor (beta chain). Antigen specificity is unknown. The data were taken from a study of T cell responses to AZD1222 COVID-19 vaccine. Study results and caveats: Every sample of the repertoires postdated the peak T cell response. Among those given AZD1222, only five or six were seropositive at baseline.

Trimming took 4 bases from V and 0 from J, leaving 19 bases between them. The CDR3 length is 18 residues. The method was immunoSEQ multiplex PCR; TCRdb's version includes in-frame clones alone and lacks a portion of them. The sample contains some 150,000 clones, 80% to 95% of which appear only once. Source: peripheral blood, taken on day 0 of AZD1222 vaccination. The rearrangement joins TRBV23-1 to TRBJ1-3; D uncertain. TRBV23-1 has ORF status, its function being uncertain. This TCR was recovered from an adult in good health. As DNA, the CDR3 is TGCGCCAGCAGTCTATGGGTGGTCGTGAGGGTCTCTGGAAACACCATATATTTT. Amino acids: CASSLWVVVRVSGNTIYF.